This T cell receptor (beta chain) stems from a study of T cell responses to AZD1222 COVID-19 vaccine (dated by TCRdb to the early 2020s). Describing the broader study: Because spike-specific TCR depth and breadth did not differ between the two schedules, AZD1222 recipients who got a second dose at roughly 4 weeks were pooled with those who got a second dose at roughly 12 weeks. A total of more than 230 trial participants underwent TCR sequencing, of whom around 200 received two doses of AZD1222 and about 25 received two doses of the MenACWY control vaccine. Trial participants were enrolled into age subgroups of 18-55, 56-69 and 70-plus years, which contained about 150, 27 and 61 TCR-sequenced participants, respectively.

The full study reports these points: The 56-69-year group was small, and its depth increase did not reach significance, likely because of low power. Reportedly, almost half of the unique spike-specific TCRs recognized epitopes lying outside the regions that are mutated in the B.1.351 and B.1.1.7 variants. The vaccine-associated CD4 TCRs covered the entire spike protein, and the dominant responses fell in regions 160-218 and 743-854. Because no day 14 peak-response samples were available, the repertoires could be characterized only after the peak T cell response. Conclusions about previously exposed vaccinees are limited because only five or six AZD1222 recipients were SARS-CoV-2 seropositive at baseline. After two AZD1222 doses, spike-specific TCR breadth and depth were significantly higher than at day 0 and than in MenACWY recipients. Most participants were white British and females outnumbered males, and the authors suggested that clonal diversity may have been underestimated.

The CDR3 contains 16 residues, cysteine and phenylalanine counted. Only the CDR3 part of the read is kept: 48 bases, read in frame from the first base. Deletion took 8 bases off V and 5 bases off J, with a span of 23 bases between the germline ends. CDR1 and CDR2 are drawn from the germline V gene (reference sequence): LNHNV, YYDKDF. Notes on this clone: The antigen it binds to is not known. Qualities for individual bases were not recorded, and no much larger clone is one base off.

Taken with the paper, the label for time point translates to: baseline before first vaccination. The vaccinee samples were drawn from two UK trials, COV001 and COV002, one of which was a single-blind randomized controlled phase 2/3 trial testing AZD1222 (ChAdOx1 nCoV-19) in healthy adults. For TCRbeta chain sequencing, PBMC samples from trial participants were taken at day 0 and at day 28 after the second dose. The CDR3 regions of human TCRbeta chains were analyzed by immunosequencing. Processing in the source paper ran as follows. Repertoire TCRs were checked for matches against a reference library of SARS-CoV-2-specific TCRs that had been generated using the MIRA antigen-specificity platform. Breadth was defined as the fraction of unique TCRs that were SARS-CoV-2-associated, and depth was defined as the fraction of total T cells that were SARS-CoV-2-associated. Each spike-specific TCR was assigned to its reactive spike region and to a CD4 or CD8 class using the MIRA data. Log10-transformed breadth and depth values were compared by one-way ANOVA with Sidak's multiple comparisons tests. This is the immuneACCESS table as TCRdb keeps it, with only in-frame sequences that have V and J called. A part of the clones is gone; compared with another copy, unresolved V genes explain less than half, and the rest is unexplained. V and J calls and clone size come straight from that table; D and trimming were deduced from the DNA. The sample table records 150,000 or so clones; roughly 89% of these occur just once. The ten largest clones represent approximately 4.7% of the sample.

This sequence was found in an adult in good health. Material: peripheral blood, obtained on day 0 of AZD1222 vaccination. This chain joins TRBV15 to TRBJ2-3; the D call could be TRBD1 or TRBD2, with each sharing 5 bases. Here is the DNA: TGTGCCACCGGGAGAAGCCGGACACCTCCGGGAGATACGCAGTATTTT. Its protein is CATGRSRTPPGDTQYF.